The 13 T cell receptor beta chains given below trace back to one sample, sequenced in a study of CD8 T cells in ankylosing spondylitis (dated by TCRdb to between 2016 and 2019). The library was obtained by 5' RACE. The sequencing machine was an Illumina HiSeq 2500. The raw public data were reprocessed by TCRdb itself: fastp quality trimming at Q25, MiXCR clonotype calling, in-frame beta chains only. Identical CDR3 proteins give one entry, which carries the most common genes and DNA. The sample yields about 160,000 distinct CDR3 sequences; approximately 20% were counted once. Approximately 7.8% of the sample lies in the top ten. Sequenced: blood, either unsorted or a sorted T cell fraction (not recorded which). Receptors originate from a male donor with ankylosing spondylitis or in good health (not recorded which).

This clonotype showed up many times. The chain joins TRBV5-1 to TRBJ2-2; 14 bases are shared with TRBD2. The CDR3 totals 19 residues. After removal of 4 bases from V and 3 bases from J, the junction contained 11 bases not matched to a gene. CDR1 and CDR2 from the germline V gene are SGHRS and YFSETQ. CDR3 coding DNA: TGCGCCAGCAGCCCAAGACTAGCGGGAGGGCCTTTCGACACCGGGGAGCTGTTTTTT. Its translation: CASSPRLAGGPFDTGELFF.

V is TRBV3-1 and J is TRBJ2-5; D may be TRBD1 (6 bases). Germline lookup yields CDR1 LGHDT and CDR2 YNNKEL (reference sequence). With 6 bases removed from V and 6 bases from J, the gap between germline ends came to 14 bases. This CDR3 contains 13 residues. The CDR3 spells CASRHQGYQTQYF. The CDR3 DNA follows: TGTGCCAGCAGGCATCAGGGGTACCAGACCCAGTACTTC.

The J gene is TRBJ2-7, the V gene TRBV7-2, with D possibly matching TRBD2 (6 bases). The germline V gene encodes CDR1 SGHTA and CDR2 FQGNSA. V gave up 3 bases and J gave up 0 bases, with 9 bases separating them. CDR3 size: 14 residues. In nucleotides, the CDR3 is TGTGCCAGCAGCTTTTGGGGGGACTCCTACGAGCAGTACTTC. Encoded protein: CASSFWGDSYEQYF.

This clonotype has ten or more counts. This rearrangement joins TRBV6-2 or TRBV6-3 to TRBJ2-1, with TRBD1 identical over 7 bases. In germline, CDR1 is MNHEY, CDR2 SVGEGT. The J segment lost 5 bases and the V segment lost 5 bases, leaving 6 bases of the junction unmatched. The CDR3 extends over 14 amino acids. CDR3 amino acids: CASSLGTANNEQFF. The CDR3 DNA is TGTGCCAGCAGTCTCGGGACAGCAAACAATGAGCAGTTCTTC.

In this sample, this clonotype turned up many times. The chain combines TRBV27 with TRBJ2-5; a weak D match, TRBD2 (6 bases). The V and J ends lost 1 base and 4 bases respectively, with 13 bases between them. Germline V gene sequence: CDR1 MNHEY, CDR2 SMNVEV (reference sequence). CDR3 length equals 15 residues. Written as DNA, the CDR3 is TGTGCCAGCAGTTTATACCCGGGAGTGGGAGAGACCCAGTACTTC. Translating it yields CASSLYPGVGETQYF.

A few counts support this clonotype. V and J are TRBV28 and TRBJ2-5; TRBD2 matches 12 bases. Per germline, CDR1 MDHEN and CDR2 SYDVKM. After removal of 4 bases from V and 4 bases from J, the junction contained 4 bases not matched to a gene. The CDR3 is 15 amino acids. CDR3 residues: CASSYQTSGRETQYF. The CDR3 DNA follows: TGTGCCAGCAGTTACCAGACTAGCGGGAGAGAGACCCAGTACTTC.

This clonotype was observed at least ten times. The J gene is TRBJ2-7, the V gene TRBV2, with a possible D match to TRBD2 (6 bases). The CDR3 spans 13 residues. V was trimmed by 8 bases and J by 5 bases, leaving 16 bases between them. The V gene's germline CDR1 is SNHLY and CDR2 FYNNEI. CDR3: CASAGSRPHEQYF. The CDR3 region has the DNA TGTGCCAGCGCCGGGAGCCGCCCCCACGAGCAGTACTTC.

On this clonotype itself: The conserved phenylalanine or tryptophan normally closing the CDR3 is absent here, so this likely arose from a read error. The CDR3 region has the DNA TGTGCCTGGAGTCCAGGGGTAGGTCAGCCCCAGCATCTT. Translation gives CAWSPGVGQPQHL. V is TRBV30 and J is TRBJ1-5; a possible D gene is TRBD1 (6 bases). Per germline, CDR1 GTSNPN and CDR2 SVGIG (reference sequence). This CDR3 spans 13 amino acids. Deletions cut 2 bases from V and 6 bases from J, with 11 bases between.

There are many counts of this clonotype. The CDR3 sequence: CSARPSGGSTDTQYF. The CDR3 DNA sequence: TGCAGTGCTAGACCTAGCGGAGGGAGCACAGATACGCAGTATTTT. The V gene is TRBV20-1, the J gene TRBJ2-3, with TRBD2 matching 7 bases. V shed 2 bases, J shed 0 bases, and the junction held 5 bases outside the gene matches. The length of the CDR3 is 15 residues. From germline, CDR1 is DFQATT and CDR2 SNEGSKA (reference sequence).

The genes are TRBV6-1 and TRBJ1-1; D unclear. V lost 6 bases, J lost 0 bases, and 14 bases lay in between. Germline CDR1 is MNHNS and CDR2 is SASEGT. The CDR3 consists of 15 residues. Written as DNA, the CDR3 is TGTGCCAGCAGCGGCGGGCCTCACATGAACACTGAAGCTTTCTTT. Amino acids: CASSGGPHMNTEAFF.

In nucleotides, the CDR3 is TGCGCCAGCAGCTTGTCAACCGGGACAGCCGGAAACACCATATATTTT. Amino acids: CASSLSTGTAGNTIYF. The chain recombines TRBV5-1 with TRBJ1-3; 7 bases fit TRBD1. The J segment lost 4 bases and the V segment lost 1 base, leaving 8 bases of the junction unmatched. Germline CDR1 is SGHRS and CDR2 is YFSETQ. The CDR3 runs 16 residues. The full variable domain, its missing parts supplied by reference TRBV5-1 and TRBJ1-3, is KAGVTQTPRYLIKTRGQQVTLSCSPISGHRSVSWYQQTPGQGLQFLFEYFSETQRNKGNFPGRFSGRQFSNSRSEMNVSTLELGDSALYLCASSLSTGTAGNTIYFGEGSWLTVV.

This clonotype was counted many times. Mismatch with germline at one junction end may stem from a read error. The CDR3 is CASSRDRGIANF. DNA for the CDR3: TGTGCCAGCAGCCGGGACAGGGGCATTGCTAACTTC. The chain joins TRBV5-6 to TRBJ2-4, with 10 bases identical to TRBD1. The CDR3 is made up of 12 amino acids. Germline assignment: CDR1 SGHDT and CDR2 YYEEEE.

This clonotype has at least ten counts. The V gene is TRBV5-6, the J gene TRBJ1-5; D remains ambiguous. The CDR3 runs 13 residues. From germline, CDR1 is SGHDT and CDR2 YYEEEE. V was clipped by 0 bases and J by 3 bases, with 4 bases between them. Here the CDR3 DNA reads TGTGCCAGCAGCTTGGGTTACAATCAGCCCCAGCATTTT. It encodes CASSLGYNQPQHF. The whole variable domain, filled in from reference TRBV5-6 and TRBJ1-5, reads DAGVTQSPTHLIKTRGQQVTLRCSPKSGHDTVSWYQQALGQGPQFIFQYYEEEERQRGNFPDRFSGHQFPNYSSELNVNALLLGDSALYLCASSLGYNQPQHFGDGTRLSIL.